A single sample gave rise to the 31 T cell receptor beta chains below, sequenced in a study of cytomegalovirus exposure and HLA in healthy donors. Use of 60 Vbeta and 13 Jbeta primers characterized the PCR. Only in-frame clones appear in the TCRdb table, and some are missing; sequencing was by immunoSEQ multiplex PCR. The data contain over 95,000 clones, around 77% of them singletons. Sequencing was carried out using PBMCs. These receptor sequences come from a man aged 40-50 years in good health and CMV-seropositive.

V gene TRBV28 combines with J gene TRBJ1-2; TRBD1 matches 8 bases. Germline lookup yields CDR1 MDHEN and CDR2 SYDVKM. The CDR3 consists of 16 residues. The ends lost 5 bases at V and 0 bases at J; junction bases unmatched: 8. CDR3 DNA: TGTGCCAGCAGTGAAACCCAACAGGGGGCTAACTATGGCTACACCTTC. This sequence encodes CASSETQQGANYGYTF.

This chain uses TRBV28 with TRBJ2-7; D is perhaps TRBD2 (5 bases). The germline V and J ends were trimmed by 3 bases and 2 bases, with 11 bases remaining between them. The CDR3 totals 14 residues. Germline values: CDR1 MDHEN, CDR2 SYDVKM. CDR3 protein: CASSFLGGAYEQYF. In nucleotides, the CDR3 is TGTGCCAGCAGTTTTTTAGGAGGAGCCTACGAGCAGTACTTC.

The V gene is TRBV21-1, the J gene TRBJ2-2; TRBD2 is the table's D call, not checked against the DNA. TRBV21-1 is reported as a pseudogene. This CDR3 has 16 residues. CDR3: CASSKAGSWNTGELFF. The CDR3 coding sequence is TGTGCCAGCAGCAAAGCCGGGTCCTGGAACACCGGGGAGCTGTTTTTT.

This clone has more than one count but fewer than ten. The chain joins TRBV19 to TRBJ1-2, with D perhaps TRBD1 (6 bases). Trimming removed 9 bases from V and 4 bases from J, with 15 bases in between. There are 13 residues in the CDR3. Germline loops: CDR1 LNHDA, CDR2 SQIVND (reference sequence). The CDR3 bases are TGTGCCAGCCACACCACAGGGTCCTATGGCTACACCTTC. Its translation: CASHTTGSYGYTF. The full variable domain, rest sourced from reference TRBV19 and TRBJ1-2, is DGGITQSPKYLFRKEGQNVTLSCEQNLNHDAMYWYRQDPGQGLRLIYYSQIVNDFQKGDIAEGYSVSREKKESFPLTVTSAQKNPTAFYLCASHTTGSYGYTFGSGTRLTVV.

The rearrangement joins TRBV6-6 to TRBJ2-1; perhaps TRBD2 as D (6 bases). Trimming stripped 4 bases from V and 10 bases from J, with 11 bases between. Germline assignment: CDR1 MNHNY and CDR2 SVGAGI (reference sequence). The CDR3 covers 12 residues. The CDR3 here is CASSSSEGEQFF. CDR3 DNA: TGTGCCAGCAGTTCGTCGGAGGGAGAGCAGTTCTTC.

The V and J genes are TRBV10-3 and TRBJ2-5, with 9 bases matching TRBD1. Per the germline V gene, CDR1 is ENHRY and CDR2 is SYGVKD. The V segment lost 10 bases and the J segment 5 bases; nucleotides outside the gene matches: 11. This CDR3 has 14 residues. Here the CDR3 reads CATRVDRGEETQYF. In nucleotides, the CDR3 is TGTGCCACGCGGGTGGACAGGGGTGAGGAGACCCAGTACTTC.

This chain connects TRBV27 to TRBJ2-7; weak D call: TRBD2 (7 bases). In germline, CDR1 is MNHEY, CDR2 SMNVEV (reference sequence). The V end was cut by 8 bases, the J end by 0 bases, with 17 bases between. The length of the CDR3 is 15 residues. The CDR3 sequence is CASALRGGSSYEQYF. In DNA, the CDR3 is TGTGCCAGCGCCTTGAGGGGGGGCAGCTCCTACGAGCAGTACTTC.

This clone occurred once. CDR3 loop: CASSRTGGGYTF. In DNA, the CDR3 is TGTGCCAGCAGTCGGACAGGGGGCGGCTACACCTTC. The rearrangement links TRBV6-5 to TRBJ1-2, with 11 bases matching TRBD1. Germline CDR1 MNHEY, CDR2 SVGAGI. CDR3 length: 12 residues. The trim removed 5 bases at V and 8 bases at J, leaving 1 base unmatched.

This sequence joins TRBV19 and TRBJ2-2; 8 bases are a match to TRBD1. The CDR3 length is 16 residues. Germline-derived CDR1 and CDR2 are LNHDA and SQIVND (reference sequence). Losses at the gene ends were 3 bases for V and 6 bases for J; bases not matched to a gene: 9. Here the CDR3 reads CASSMIGQGMAGELFF. The CDR3 DNA sequence: TGTGCCAGTAGTATGATAGGACAGGGCATGGCCGGGGAGCTGTTTTTT.

V gene TRBV4-1 combines with J gene TRBJ1-5; perhaps TRBD1 as D (6 bases). V was shortened by 0 bases and J by 0 bases, with 12 bases between the two germline ends. The CDR3 extends over 17 amino acids. The V gene's germline CDR1 is MGHRA and CDR2 YSYEKL. The CDR3 region has the DNA TGCGCCAGCAGCCAAGATAGGGGGTTCTATAGCAATCAGCCCCAGCATTTT. Its protein product is CASSQDRGFYSNQPQHF.

The V call is TRBV28, the J call TRBJ1-2, with TRBD1 identical over 8 bases. Unmatched junction bases numbered 5, after V lost 5 bases and J lost 3 bases. Germline V gene sequence: CDR1 MDHEN, CDR2 SYDVKM. The CDR3 has 14 residues. Written as DNA, the CDR3 is TGTGCCAGCAGTACCCTGGACAGGGACTATGGCTACACCTTC. It encodes CASSTLDRDYGYTF.

This rearrangement joins TRBV27 to TRBJ2-3; D might be TRBD1 (6 bases). CDR1 is MNHEY, CDR2 SMNVEV, per germline (reference sequence). The ends were cut back, 2 bases at V and 10 bases at J, with 16 bases in the middle. CDR3 length: 14 amino acids. CDR3 sequence reads: CASSLRTGLGAQYF. CDR3 sequence (DNA): TGTGCCAGCAGTTTACGTACAGGGTTAGGAGCGCAGTATTTT.

The CDR3 nucleotides are TGTGCCAGTAACAGGGGGCGGGCTAATGAAAAACTGTTTTTT. Translated: CASNRGRANEKLFF. J is TRBJ1-4 and V is TRBV19; 9 bases are shared with TRBD1. From germline, CDR1 is LNHDA and CDR2 SQIVND (reference sequence). This CDR3 has 14 amino acids. Trimming removed 7 bases from V and 3 bases from J; junction bases left unmatched: 3.

The chain links TRBV7-9 to TRBJ1-2, with TRBD1 matching over 8 bases. CDR1 is SEHNR, CDR2 FQNEAQ, per germline (reference sequence). V trimming: 10 bases; J trimming: 8 bases; junction bases outside the gene matches: 9. This CDR3 is built from 12 residues. Here the CDR3 DNA reads TGTGCCACCGTTGACAGGGGCCAGGGCTACACCTTC. Protein: CATVDRGQGYTF.

The chain is built from TRBV9 and TRBJ2-1, with 11 bases identical to TRBD2. CDR3 length equals 16 residues. V was clipped by 4 bases and J by 7 bases; unmatched bases: 10. In germline, CDR1 is SGDLS, CDR2 YYNGEE. Here the CDR3 reads CASSIGTSGLLNEQFF. CDR3 in DNA: TGTGCCAGCAGCATAGGGACTAGCGGCCTTTTAAATGAGCAGTTCTTC.

This chain uses TRBV6-4 with TRBJ2-3; no reliable D call. V lost 9 bases, J lost 1 base, and 8 bases lay in between. CDR3 length: 12 amino acids. In germline, CDR1 is MRHNA, CDR2 SNTAGT. This CDR3 is CARALGTDTQYF. Written as DNA, the CDR3 is TGTGCCAGAGCTCTGGGCACAGATACGCAGTATTTT.

Here the CDR3 reads CASRRQGAGFPTGANVLTF. The CDR3 nucleotides are TGTGCCAGCAGAAGACAGGGGGCGGGTTTTCCTACTGGGGCCAACGTCCTGACTTTC. The rearrangement joins TRBV6-4 to TRBJ2-6; TRBD1 matches 10 bases. CDR3 size: 19 residues. The germline V gene encodes CDR1 MRHNA and CDR2 SNTAGT. V dropped 6 bases and J dropped 2; count of bases not matched to a gene: 13.

This clone was detected only once. This rearrangement joins TRBV5-1 to TRBJ1-1; no firm D call. In germline, CDR1 is SGHRS, CDR2 YFSETQ. CDR3 length equals 14 residues. The V end lost 0 bases, the J end lost 8 bases, and 14 bases lay between the germline ends. The CDR3 protein is CASSLGSRSTEAFF. In DNA form, the CDR3 reads TGCGCCAGCAGCTTGGGCTCGCGTTCTACCGAAGCTTTCTTT.

In its sample, this clone was seen a few times. The V call is TRBV14, the J call TRBJ2-5; D is uncertain. Germline CDR1 is SGHDN and CDR2 is FVKESK. V lost 1 base to trimming and J lost 5 bases, with 8 bases between them. The CDR3 has 13 amino acids. CDR3 sequence: CASSQGGSETQYF. The CDR3 DNA reads as TGTGCCAGCAGCCAAGGAGGTTCCGAGACCCAGTACTTC.

The J gene is TRBJ1-5, the V gene TRBV19; no clear D. Deletions cut 1 base from V and 0 bases from J, with 7 bases between. Germline V CDR1 and CDR2: LNHDA, SQIVND (reference sequence). The CDR3 spans 15 residues. In nucleotides, the CDR3 is TGTGCCAGTAGTATAGGACTATATAGCAATCAGCCCCAGCATTTT. Translated: CASSIGLYSNQPQHF.

V gene TRBV18 combines with J gene TRBJ1-1; D gene ambiguous. This CDR3 has 14 residues. The V end was cut by 0 bases, the J end by 1 base, with 6 bases between. Germline loops: CDR1 KGHSH, CDR2 LQKENI. The CDR3 region has the DNA TGTGCCAGCTCACCACCGGTGGCGAACACTGAAGCTTTCTTT. It codes for CASSPPVANTEAFF.

V is TRBV6-1 and J is TRBJ2-2; 8 bases match TRBD1. The CDR3 is 15 residues long. Unmatched junction bases numbered 11, after V lost 7 bases and J lost 7 bases. Germline values: CDR1 MNHNS, CDR2 SASEGT. The CDR3 nucleotides read TGTGCCAGCACCGGGGCGGCAGGGGGCATCGGGGAGCTGTTTTTT. Its translation is CASTGAAGGIGELFF.

A single count supports this clone. The rearrangement joins TRBV4-1 to TRBJ2-1, with a possible D match to TRBD1 (7 bases). Germline V CDR1 and CDR2: MGHRA, YSYEKL. V lost 8 bases and J 5 bases, leaving 16 bases between the germline ends. The length of the CDR3 is 14 residues. This chain's CDR3 is CASLGGGFDNEQFF. Written as DNA, the CDR3 is TGCGCCAGCTTAGGAGGGGGCTTTGACAATGAGCAGTTCTTC.

The chain employs TRBV28 and TRBJ1-5; 7 nucleotides match TRBD1. Germline V gene data show CDR1 as MDHEN and CDR2 as SYDVKM. J gave up 2 bases and V 6 bases, and 16 bases lay outside the gene matches. The CDR3 length is 18 residues. CDR3 in amino acids: CASSRLPGTESGNQPQHF. The CDR3 coding sequence is TGTGCCAGCAGCCGCCTTCCCGGGACAGAGTCAGGCAATCAGCCCCAGCATTTT.

The genes are TRBV11-2 and TRBJ2-2; perhaps TRBD1 as D (5 bases). V shed 5 bases and J shed 6 bases, with 13 bases lying between them. CDR3 size: 14 residues. The germline gives CDR1 SGHAT, CDR2 FQNNGV. The CDR3 coding sequence is TGTGCCAGCAGCGGATCAGGGTTGTCCGGGGAGCTGTTTTTT. Amino acid sequence: CASSGSGLSGELFF.

This chain joins TRBV5-1 and TRBJ1-1; a possible D gene is TRBD1 (6 bases). CDR1 and CDR2 (germline): SGHRS, YFSETQ. Trimming removed 0 bases at V and 8 bases at J, with 8 bases between. The CDR3 is 12 amino acids. The CDR3 nucleotides read TGCGCCAGCAGCTTGGGGGGACAAGAAGCTTTCTTT. Translated, it gives CASSLGGQEAFF.

This rearrangement joins TRBV11-3 to TRBJ2-1; 7 nucleotides agree with TRBD1. Germline CDR1 and CDR2: SGHNT and YENEEA. The V and J ends lost 1 base and 8 bases, in that order; junction bases with no gene match: 8. This CDR3 has 15 amino acids. For the CDR3, the DNA is TGTGCCAGCAGCTTAGGACAGGGAAGAGGGGATGAGCAGTTCTTC. Amino acid sequence: CASSLGQGRGDEQFF.

CDR3 residues: CAWTQGLRNTIYF. In DNA, the CDR3 is TGTGCCTGGACACAGGGTCTTAGAAACACCATATATTTT. This chain uses TRBV30 with TRBJ1-3, with D perhaps matching TRBD1 (6 bases). V was shortened by 4 bases and J by 5 bases, with 12 bases between the two germline ends. The CDR3 is 13 residues long. Germline V lookup: CDR1 GTSNPN, CDR2 SVGIG (reference sequence). Full variable domain (remainder filled in from reference TRBV30 and TRBJ1-3): SQTIHQWPATLVQPVGSPLSLECTVEGTSNPNLYWYRQAAGRGLQLLFYSVGIGQISSEVPQNLSASRPQDRQFILSSKKLLLSDSGFYLCAWTQGLRNTIYFGEGSWLTVV.

This clone was observed a handful of times. The genes are TRBV27 and TRBJ1-1; perhaps TRBD1 as D (5 bases). CDR1 is MNHEY, CDR2 SMNVEV, per germline (reference sequence). The ends were cut back, 1 base at V and 4 bases at J, with 13 bases in the middle. The CDR3 length is 15 residues. The CDR3 spells CASSLWGGGATEAFF. DNA of the CDR3: TGTGCCAGCAGTTTATGGGGGGGAGGGGCCACTGAAGCTTTCTTT.

This chain joins TRBV30 and TRBJ1-6; 8 bases are a match to TRBD1. The trim removed 2 bases at V and 10 bases at J, leaving 10 bases unmatched. The germline gives CDR1 GTSNPN, CDR2 SVGIG (reference sequence). The CDR3 spans 15 residues. CDR3 amino acids: CAWSPRTGKESPLHF. In nucleotides, the CDR3 is TGTGCCTGGAGTCCGAGGACAGGGAAGGAATCACCCCTCCACTTT.

The rearrangement joins TRBV2 to TRBJ2-2; 7 nucleotides line up with TRBD1. After removal of 2 bases from V and 4 bases from J, the junction contained 7 bases not matched to a gene. This CDR3 is 16 amino acids long. Germline-derived CDR1 and CDR2 are SNHLY and FYNNEI. CDR3 protein: CASSELRGRSTGELFF. The CDR3 region has the DNA TGTGCCAGCAGTGAACTGAGGGGGCGATCCACCGGGGAGCTGTTTTTT.